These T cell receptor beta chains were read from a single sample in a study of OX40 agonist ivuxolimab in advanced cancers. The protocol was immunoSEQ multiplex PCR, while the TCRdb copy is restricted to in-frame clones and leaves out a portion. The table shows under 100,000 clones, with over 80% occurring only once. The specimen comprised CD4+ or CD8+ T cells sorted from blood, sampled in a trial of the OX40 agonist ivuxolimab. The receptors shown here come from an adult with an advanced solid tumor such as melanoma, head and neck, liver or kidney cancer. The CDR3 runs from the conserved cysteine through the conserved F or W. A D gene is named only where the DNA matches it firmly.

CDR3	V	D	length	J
CASSSEGTVYGYTF	TRBV11-3	TRBD1	14	TRBJ1-2
CASSHDRGTGELFF	TRBV4-3	TRBD1	14	TRBJ2-2
CASSLVAGNTIYF	TRBV5-1	NA	13	TRBJ1-3
CASSHLGTGSDTQYF	TRBV4-3	TRBD1	15	TRBJ2-3
CASTNRGLAGETQYF	TRBV11-2	NA	15	TRBJ2-5
CASSVEDGLTDTQYF	TRBV9	NA	15	TRBJ2-3
CASSEGQGVRYEQYF	TRBV6-1	TRBD1	15	TRBJ2-7
CAWTMGSNYGYTF	TRBV30	NA	13	TRBJ1-2
CASSVVDFPSGEQYF	TRBV9	NA	15	TRBJ2-7
CASSIQGGDEKLFF	TRBV2	TRBD1	14	TRBJ1-4
CASSHWTSANYNEQFF	TRBV19	TRBD2	16	TRBJ2-1
CASSERQGIVDEQFF	TRBV11-3	TRBD1	15	TRBJ2-1
CASSLVGGNEQFF	TRBV5-6	NA	13	TRBJ2-1
CASSDSRAEKGYGYTF	TRBV6-4	NA	16	TRBJ1-2
CASSLLGPGNTIYF	TRBV11-2	NA	14	TRBJ1-3
CASSLAGQGSYNEQFF	TRBV5-1	NA	16	TRBJ2-1
CASSISGRTYNEQFF	TRBV19	TRBD2	15	TRBJ2-1
CASSGRDRETQYF	TRBV5-6	NA	13	TRBJ2-5
CASSLGRNTGELFF	TRBV28	NA	14	TRBJ2-2
CASTSPTNGIREQYF	TRBV11-2	NA	15	TRBJ2-7
CASMGVRRANYGYTF	TRBV11-2	NA	15	TRBJ1-2
CASSPTTGATGELFF	TRBV11-3	NA	15	TRBJ2-2
CASGRAQETQYF	TRBV11-3	TRBD2	12	TRBJ2-5
CASSRTGGANEQFF	TRBV7-6	TRBD2	14	TRBJ2-1
CASSSPWSDTGELFF	TRBV11-3	NA	15	TRBJ2-2
CASSIGQNNYGYTF	TRBV19	NA	14	TRBJ1-2
CASSLDTGRDSPLHF	TRBV7-2	NA	15	TRBJ1-6
CASTNGGLAGANEQFF	TRBV28	TRBD2	16	TRBJ2-1
CASSLRTGRPEAFF	TRBV5-8	TRBD1	14	TRBJ1-1